This T cell receptor (beta chain) derives from a study of T-cell memory formation after mild COVID-19. Study-level information: The two donors had largely donor-specific TCR clusters.

The V segment lost 4 bases and the J segment 8 bases; nucleotides outside the gene matches: 11. Germline values: CDR1 SGHRS, CDR2 YFSETQ. The CDR3 covers 15 residues. MiXCR, applied by TCRdb to the 5' RACE reads, yields one record per CDR3 protein. The data show roughly 300,000 distinct CDR3 sequences, with 8% to 9% seen just once and about 20% held by the top ten. The chain couples TRBV5-1 to TRBJ2-1, with 8 bases lining up with TRBD2. The sequence was collected from a man aged 18 to 35 who had mild COVID-19 (a few samples of this study predate the infection). Cell type and time point are not known. The source material was PBMCs or a T cell subset sorted from them (not recorded which). CDR3 residues: CASSLGGAGGYEQFF. The CDR3 bases are TGCGCCAGCAGCCTCGGCGGGGCGGGGGGATATGAGCAGTTCTTC.